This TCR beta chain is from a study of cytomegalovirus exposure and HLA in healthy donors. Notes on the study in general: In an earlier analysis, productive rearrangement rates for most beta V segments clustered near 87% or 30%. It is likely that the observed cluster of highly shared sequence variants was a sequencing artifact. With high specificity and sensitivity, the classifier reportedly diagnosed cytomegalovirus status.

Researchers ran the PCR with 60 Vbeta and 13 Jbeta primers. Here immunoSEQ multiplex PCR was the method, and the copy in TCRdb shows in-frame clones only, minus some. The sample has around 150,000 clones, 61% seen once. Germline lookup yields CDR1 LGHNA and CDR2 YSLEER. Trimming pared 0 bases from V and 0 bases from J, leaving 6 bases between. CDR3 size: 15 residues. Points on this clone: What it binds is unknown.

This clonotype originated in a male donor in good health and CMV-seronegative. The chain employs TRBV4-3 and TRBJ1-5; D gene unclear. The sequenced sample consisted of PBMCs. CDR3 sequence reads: CASSQEAVSNQPQHF. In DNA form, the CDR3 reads TGCGCCAGCAGCCAAGAGGCTGTTAGCAATCAGCCCCAGCATTTT.